These T cell receptor beta chains were read from a single sample in a study of T cells in Graves' hyperthyroidism and ophthalmopathy. Using its own MiXCR run on the multiplex PCR reads, TCRdb lists one record per CDR3 protein. The table has fewer than 350,000 distinct CDR3 sequences, approximately 15% seen once. Sequencing was performed on blood. The receptor set was obtained from a woman in her forties with Graves' hyperthyroidism. The CDR3 runs from the conserved cysteine through the conserved F or W. D genes are given only for firm matches. For some rows the clone size is stated as once, few or many, or as a class when expanded; others skip it.

CDR3nt: TGTGCCAGCTCTCCAAGCACCACATCCGGCGGGGAGACCCAGTACTTC
CDR3aa: CASSPSTTSGGETQYF
abundance: many
j_gene: TRBJ2-5
d_gene: .
v_gene: TRBV18

CDR3nt: TGTGCCAGCAGCTTTACCTCGACAGACAACTACGAGCAGTACTTC
CDR3aa: CASSFTSTDNYEQYF
abundance: many
j_gene: TRBJ2-7
d_gene: .
v_gene: TRBV11-2

CDR3nt: TGTGCCACCAGTGATTTGAGGGGGTACCAAGAGACCCAGTACTTC
CDR3aa: CATSDLRGYQETQYF
abundance: many
j_gene: TRBJ2-5
d_gene: .
v_gene: TRBV24-1

CDR3nt: TGTGCCAGCAGCTTATTTTCCATCCCTGAAGCTTTCTTT
CDR3aa: CASSLFSIPEAFF
abundance: many
j_gene: TRBJ1-1
d_gene: .
v_gene: TRBV11-3

CDR3nt: TGTGCCAGCAGCCCCCCCTGGGGGAGCGCCTACAATGAGCAGTTCTTC
CDR3aa: CASSPPWGSAYNEQFF
abundance: many
j_gene: TRBJ2-1
d_gene: .
v_gene: TRBV3-1

CDR3nt: TGTGCCAGCAGTTTGGCTAGCGTGGGATCCTACGAGCAGTACTTC
CDR3aa: CASSLASVGSYEQYF
abundance: many
j_gene: TRBJ2-7
d_gene: .
v_gene: TRBV28

CDR3nt: TGTGCCAGCTCCGTCCCGCTGGGAGGGATGAACACTGAAGCTTTCTTT
CDR3aa: CASSVPLGGMNTEAFF
abundance: few
j_gene: TRBJ1-1
d_gene: .
v_gene: TRBV11-2

CDR3nt: TGTGCCAGCAGTTACTCGCGGGGCTTCACAGATACGCAGTATTTT
CDR3aa: CASSYSRGFTDTQYF
abundance: .
j_gene: TRBJ2-3
d_gene: .
v_gene: TRBV6-5

CDR3nt: TGTGCCAGCAGCCCAAGAGCGGGAGTCGAGACCCAGTACTTC
CDR3aa: CASSPRAGVETQYF
abundance: many
j_gene: TRBJ2-5
d_gene: TRBD2
v_gene: TRBV7-2

CDR3nt: TGCAGCGCCTCAAGATACAATGAGCAGTTCTTC
CDR3aa: CSASRYNEQFF
abundance: many
j_gene: TRBJ2-1
d_gene: .
v_gene: TRBV29-1

CDR3nt: TGTGCCACCAGCAGAGATTGGTCTGTTCGTGTGGGCAATGAGCAGTTCTTC
CDR3aa: CATSRDWSVRVGNEQFF
abundance: few
j_gene: TRBJ2-1
d_gene: .
v_gene: TRBV15

CDR3nt: TGTGGCAGCAGCCAAGATTGGGCCCTCCACTTT
CDR3aa: CGSSQDWALHF
abundance: .
j_gene: TRBJ1-6
d_gene: .
v_gene: TRBV3-1

CDR3nt: TGCAGCGGATGGGACAGGGGAGCGTCCGGGGAGCTGTTTTTT
CDR3aa: CSGWDRGASGELFF
abundance: many
j_gene: TRBJ2-2
d_gene: TRBD1
v_gene: TRBV29-1

CDR3nt: TGTGCCAGCAGCTTCCAGGGGATATCGGAGTACAATGAGCAGCTCTTC
CDR3aa: CASSFQGISEYNEQLF
abundance: few
j_gene: TRBJ2-1
d_gene: .
v_gene: TRBV7-9

CDR3nt: TGTGCCAGCAGTTACATCGCTTACAATGAGCAGTTCTTC
CDR3aa: CASSYIAYNEQFF
abundance: many
j_gene: TRBJ2-1
d_gene: .
v_gene: TRBV6-2/TRBV6-3

CDR3nt: TGTGCCATCAGTGGCGGGGAGAGGAGCATTCAGTACTTC
CDR3aa: CAISGGERSIQYF
abundance: .
j_gene: TRBJ2-4
d_gene: .
v_gene: TRBV10-3

CDR3nt: TGTGCCAGCAGCCAGGTGGCGGGGGGTACCTACGAGCAGTACTTC
CDR3aa: CASSQVAGGTYEQYF
abundance: many
j_gene: TRBJ2-7
d_gene: TRBD2
v_gene: TRBV28

CDR3nt: TGCAGTGCTAGTTCCCCGGGGGACACCTCTGGGGCCAACGTCCTGACTTTC
CDR3aa: CSASSPGDTSGANVLTF
abundance: few
j_gene: TRBJ2-6
d_gene: .
v_gene: TRBV20-1

CDR3nt: TGTGCCAGCAGTTTCCTCGACAGCAATGAGCAGTTCTTC
CDR3aa: CASSFLDSNEQFF
abundance: few
j_gene: TRBJ2-1
d_gene: .
v_gene: TRBV27

CDR3nt: TGTGCCAGCTCATCGACTAGCGGGGCCCAAGAGACCCAGTACTTC
CDR3aa: CASSSTSGAQETQYF
abundance: few
j_gene: TRBJ2-5
d_gene: TRBD2
v_gene: TRBV18

CDR3nt: TGTGCCAGCAGCTTAGGGCAGGGTTATGAGCAGTTCTTC
CDR3aa: CASSLGQGYEQFF
abundance: .
j_gene: TRBJ2-1
d_gene: .
v_gene: TRBV7-2

CDR3nt: TGTGCCAGCAGCCAAGGGACGGGTCAGGGGCTTGTAGCGGCTTTCTTT
CDR3aa: CASSQGTGQGLVAAFF
abundance: many
j_gene: TRBJ1-1
d_gene: .
v_gene: TRBV3-1

CDR3nt: TGTGCCAGCAGCGAGACAGAGAATACGCAGTATTTT
CDR3aa: CASSETENTQYF
abundance: many
j_gene: TRBJ2-3
d_gene: .
v_gene: TRBV12-3/TRBV12-4

CDR3nt: TGTGCCAGCAGAGCGGACGGGACACCGAACACTGAAGCTTTCTTT
CDR3aa: CASRADGTPNTEAFF
abundance: many
j_gene: TRBJ1-1
d_gene: .
v_gene: TRBV2

CDR3nt: TGCGCCAGCAGTACTCTATCACGTTCCAACACTGAAGCTTTCTTT
CDR3aa: CASSTLSRSNTEAFF
abundance: .
j_gene: TRBJ1-1
d_gene: .
v_gene: TRBV4-1

CDR3nt: TGCAGTGCTAGAGCTTTGCAGGTTTGGGGAGTGCAGTACTTC
CDR3aa: CSARALQVWGVQYF
abundance: few
j_gene: TRBJ2-7
d_gene: .
v_gene: TRBV20-1

CDR3nt: TGCAGTGCTAGAGATGCGACTAGCGGGAGTCAAGATACGCAGTATTTT
CDR3aa: CSARDATSGSQDTQYF
abundance: many
j_gene: TRBJ2-3
d_gene: TRBD2
v_gene: TRBV20-1

CDR3nt: TGTGCCAGCAGCCGGACCATCACAGGGAGACTCTATGGCTACACCTTC
CDR3aa: CASSRTITGRLYGYTF
abundance: many
j_gene: TRBJ1-2
d_gene: .
v_gene: TRBV6-1

CDR3nt: TGTGCCACTAGACAAGGGAACAGGGTCTACGACGAGCAGTACTTC
CDR3aa: CATRQGNRVYDEQYF
abundance: many
j_gene: TRBJ2-7
d_gene: .
v_gene: TRBV28

CDR3nt: TGCAGCGTTGACGACCGTACAGGCGGCTACACCTTC
CDR3aa: CSVDDRTGGYTF
abundance: many
j_gene: TRBJ1-2
d_gene: .
v_gene: TRBV29-1

CDR3nt: TGTGCCAGCAGCCCCGGGAGATGGGCCGAGGAGACCCAGTACTTC
CDR3aa: CASSPGRWAEETQYF
abundance: .
j_gene: TRBJ2-5
d_gene: .
v_gene: TRBV11-2

CDR3nt: TGTGCCAGCAGTTTATTGAGACAGGGGGCAGGTACCGGGGAGCTGTTTTTT
CDR3aa: CASSLLRQGAGTGELFF
abundance: .
j_gene: TRBJ2-2
d_gene: TRBD1
v_gene: TRBV28

CDR3nt: TGCAGTGCTAGAGATTTCCGGGACCACACAGATACGCAGTATTTT
CDR3aa: CSARDFRDHTDTQYF
abundance: .
j_gene: TRBJ2-3
d_gene: .
v_gene: TRBV20-1

CDR3nt: TGTGCCAGCAGGGCGGGTGACACCAAGAATCAGCCCCAGCATTTT
CDR3aa: CASRAGDTKNQPQHF
abundance: many
j_gene: TRBJ1-5
d_gene: .
v_gene: TRBV2

CDR3nt: TGTGCCAGCGGGGGGGGGGCGGGGTTGGATACGCAGTATTTT
CDR3aa: CASGGGAGLDTQYF
abundance: many
j_gene: TRBJ2-3
d_gene: .
v_gene: TRBV2

CDR3nt: TGTGCCAGCAGGCCTCAGAACACCGGGGAGCTGTTTTTT
CDR3aa: CASRPQNTGELFF
abundance: many
j_gene: TRBJ2-2
d_gene: .
v_gene: TRBV27

CDR3nt: TGTGCCAGCAGTTTCTTCCCCACAGATACGCAGTATTTT
CDR3aa: CASSFFPTDTQYF
abundance: many
j_gene: TRBJ2-3
d_gene: .
v_gene: TRBV12-3/TRBV12-4

CDR3nt: TGCAGTGCTAGAGTTCGATGGTCTAGTATACAAGAGACCCAGTACTTC
CDR3aa: CSARVRWSSIQETQYF
abundance: many
j_gene: TRBJ2-5
d_gene: .
v_gene: TRBV20-1

CDR3nt: TGTGCCAGCAGCCACAATTACGAGCAGTACTTC
CDR3aa: CASSHNYEQYF
abundance: many
j_gene: TRBJ2-7
d_gene: .
v_gene: TRBV3-1

CDR3nt: TGCAGTGCTAGAGAAACCTCGACTAGCGGGAGGAGAGAGCAGTACTTC
CDR3aa: CSARETSTSGRREQYF
abundance: many
j_gene: TRBJ2-7
d_gene: TRBD2
v_gene: TRBV20-1

CDR3nt: TGTGCCAGCAGTGAAGCTGCGGGAACTGAAGCTTTCTTT
CDR3aa: CASSEAAGTEAFF
abundance: many
j_gene: TRBJ1-1
d_gene: .
v_gene: TRBV2

CDR3nt: TGTGCCAGCGCCCGTGGCAGTGGCAATCAGCCCCAGCATTTT
CDR3aa: CASARGSGNQPQHF
abundance: many
j_gene: TRBJ1-5
d_gene: .
v_gene: TRBV6-1

CDR3nt: TGTGCCAGCAGCTACGACGACACTGAAGCTTTCTTT
CDR3aa: CASSYDDTEAFF
abundance: many
j_gene: TRBJ1-1
d_gene: .
v_gene: TRBV7-9

CDR3nt: TGTGCCATCAGTGATGGCGGGAGTACCTACAATGAGCAGTTCTTC
CDR3aa: CAISDGGSTYNEQFF
abundance: many
j_gene: TRBJ2-1
d_gene: TRBD2
v_gene: TRBV10-3

CDR3nt: TGTGCCAGCAGACATCCGGTAGGGGACAACTATGGCTACACCTTC
CDR3aa: CASRHPVGDNYGYTF
abundance: many
j_gene: TRBJ1-2
d_gene: .
v_gene: TRBV27

CDR3nt: TGTGCCAGCAGCTTGGCGCAGGGGGGCTATGGCTACACCTTC
CDR3aa: CASSLAQGGYGYTF
abundance: .
j_gene: TRBJ1-2
d_gene: TRBD1
v_gene: TRBV11-2

CDR3nt: TGTGCCAGTAGTTTCCGGGACAGTTCACCCCTCCACTTT
CDR3aa: CASSFRDSSPLHF
abundance: .
j_gene: TRBJ1-6
d_gene: TRBD1
v_gene: TRBV19

CDR3nt: TGTGCCAGCAGTTCCCGCCCCGTCGGGGAGCAGTTCTTC
CDR3aa: CASSSRPVGEQFF
abundance: many
j_gene: TRBJ2-1
d_gene: .
v_gene: TRBV12-3/TRBV12-4

CDR3nt: TGTGCCAGCAGTCGAACAGCGGGAGGGGGTAATGAGCAGTTCTTC
CDR3aa: CASSRTAGGGNEQFF
abundance: many
j_gene: TRBJ2-1
d_gene: TRBD2
v_gene: TRBV28

CDR3nt: TGTGCCAGCAGCTTAAGCCGCGTAAGCACAGATACGCAGTATTTT
CDR3aa: CASSLSRVSTDTQYF
abundance: many
j_gene: TRBJ2-3
d_gene: .
v_gene: TRBV11-2

CDR3nt: TGTGCCAGCGGCGACAGGGGAGGCACAGATACGCAGTATTTT
CDR3aa: CASGDRGGTDTQYF
abundance: few
j_gene: TRBJ2-3
d_gene: TRBD1
v_gene: TRBV5-6

CDR3nt: TGTGCCAGCAGCGCTGGGACAGGAGCCCACTACGAGCAGTACTTC
CDR3aa: CASSAGTGAHYEQYF
abundance: many
j_gene: TRBJ2-7
d_gene: TRBD1
v_gene: TRBV7-8